The clone carrying this TCR beta chain was detected only once. The data were taken from a study of T cell responses to AZD1222 COVID-19 vaccine. Libraries were prepared by immunoSEQ multiplex PCR; TCRdb keeps only in-frame clonotypes and omits some of them. Of roughly 120,000 clones in the sample, about 88% were seen once. Per the germline V gene, CDR1 is MNHEY and CDR2 is SVGAGI. The CDR3 covers 13 residues. Trimming removed 6 bases from V and 5 bases from J; junction bases left unmatched: 5. V usage is TRBV6-5 and J usage is TRBJ1-1; 8 bases agree with TRBD1. Here the sequenced sample was peripheral blood, taken on day 0 of AZD1222 vaccination. The clonotype was recovered from an adult in good health. In DNA, the CDR3 is TGTGCCAGCAGGACCACAGGGGGGACTGAAGCTTTCTTT. This encodes CASRTTGGTEAFF.